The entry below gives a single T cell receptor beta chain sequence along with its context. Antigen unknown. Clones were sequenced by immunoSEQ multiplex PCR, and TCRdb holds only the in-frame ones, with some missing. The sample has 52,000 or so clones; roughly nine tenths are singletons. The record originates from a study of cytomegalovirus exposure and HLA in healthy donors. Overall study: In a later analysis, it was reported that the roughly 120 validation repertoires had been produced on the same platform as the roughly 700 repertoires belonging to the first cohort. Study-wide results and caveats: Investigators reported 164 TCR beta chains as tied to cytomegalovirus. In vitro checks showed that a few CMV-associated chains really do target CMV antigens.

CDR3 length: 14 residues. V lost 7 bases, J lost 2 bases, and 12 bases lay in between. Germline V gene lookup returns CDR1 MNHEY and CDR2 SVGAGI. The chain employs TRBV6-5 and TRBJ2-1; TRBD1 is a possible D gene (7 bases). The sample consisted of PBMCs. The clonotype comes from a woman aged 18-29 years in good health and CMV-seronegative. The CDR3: CASTQGGPYNEQFF. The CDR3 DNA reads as TGTGCCAGCACCCAGGGGGGCCCCTACAATGAGCAGTTCTTC.